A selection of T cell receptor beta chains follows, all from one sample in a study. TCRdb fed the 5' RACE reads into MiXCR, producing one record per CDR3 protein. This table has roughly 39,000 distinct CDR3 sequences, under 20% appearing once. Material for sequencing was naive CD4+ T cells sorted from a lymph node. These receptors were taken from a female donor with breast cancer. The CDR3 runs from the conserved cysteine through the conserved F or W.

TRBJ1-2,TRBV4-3,CASSQVGFLGGYTF
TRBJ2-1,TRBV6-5,CASSYGGLAGGDEQFF
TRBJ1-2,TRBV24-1,CATSEGFGYTF
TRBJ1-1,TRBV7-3,CAGSYTMNTEAFF
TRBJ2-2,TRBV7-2,CASSLVSRASGELVF
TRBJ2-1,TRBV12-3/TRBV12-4,CASSLAVSYNEQFF
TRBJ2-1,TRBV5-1,CASSSARLAGVTNEQFF
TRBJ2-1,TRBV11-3,CASSSGTGVREQFF
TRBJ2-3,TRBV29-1,CSSRTSGGTDTQYF
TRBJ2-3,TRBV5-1,CASSLVPGASTDTQYF
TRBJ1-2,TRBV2,CASGRTGKVSGYTF
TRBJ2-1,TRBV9,CASSVSLLSYNEQFF
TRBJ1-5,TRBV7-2,CASSRGQGNQPQHF
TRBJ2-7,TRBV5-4,CASSLDQREGREQYF
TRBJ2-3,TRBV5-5,CASSLLGSSTDTQYF
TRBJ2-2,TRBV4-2,CASSQEGGTGELFF
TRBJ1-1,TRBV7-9,CASSRLMNTEAFF
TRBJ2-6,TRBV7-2,CASSLEAASGANVLTF
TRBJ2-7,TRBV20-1,CSARWMGRGAYEQYF
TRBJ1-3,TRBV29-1,CSVLDRGRNTIYF
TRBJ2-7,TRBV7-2,CASSPIEVLSYEQYF
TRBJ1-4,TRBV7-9,CASSSDRSNEKLFF
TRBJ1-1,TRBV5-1,CANSPTPGTGAFGGEAFF
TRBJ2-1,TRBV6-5,CASRATTPSYNEQCF
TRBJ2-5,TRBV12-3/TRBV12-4,CASSATEEGTQYF
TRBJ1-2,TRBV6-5,CASSEIAGPYGYTF
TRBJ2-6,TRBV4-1,CASSPSLRSGANVLTF
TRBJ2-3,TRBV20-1,CSASFPAGPSTDTQYF
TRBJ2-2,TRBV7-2,CASSLVSGGRVVGELFF
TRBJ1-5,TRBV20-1,CSARAGTGDQPQHF
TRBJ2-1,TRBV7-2,CASGNYYVDEQFF
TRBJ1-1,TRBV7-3,CASSSQEGTEAFF
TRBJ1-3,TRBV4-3,CASSQDKGSGNTIYF
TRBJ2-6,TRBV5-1,CASSEGGSGANVLTF
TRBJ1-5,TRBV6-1,CASSEGFGNQPQHF
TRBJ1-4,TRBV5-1,CASSVQGAYEKLFF
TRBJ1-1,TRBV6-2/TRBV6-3,CASSYGHTENTEAFF
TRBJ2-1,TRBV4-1,CASSLMTAGNEQFF
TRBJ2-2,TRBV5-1,CASSGTSTPGELFF
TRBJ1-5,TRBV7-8,CASSSFGRRLGGNQPQHF
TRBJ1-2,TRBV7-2,CASSLASTGTDYGYTF
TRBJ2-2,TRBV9,CASSPSQWTGELFF
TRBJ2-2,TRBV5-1,CASSLVVATVELFF
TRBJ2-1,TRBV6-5,CASRKGRTSLGEQFF
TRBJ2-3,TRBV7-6,CASSPPLDTQYF
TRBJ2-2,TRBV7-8,CASSLAAGYTGELFF
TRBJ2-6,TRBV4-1,CASSQLGGTGANVLTF
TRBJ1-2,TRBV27,CASSRGRDYGYTF
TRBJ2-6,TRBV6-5,CASSFGAGAGANVLTF
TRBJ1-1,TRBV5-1,CASSLTPANTEAFF
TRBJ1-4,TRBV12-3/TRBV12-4,CASSFGSEKLFF
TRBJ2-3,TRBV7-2,CASSDGTRTTDTQYF
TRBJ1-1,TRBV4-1,CASSQVGTANTEAFF